Included here is one TCR beta chain sequence, with context. V shed 0 bases and J 0 bases; nucleotides not matched to a gene: 5. Germline V lookup: CDR1 MGHRA, CDR2 YSYEKL. The CDR3 totals 17 residues. As originally analysed: Amplification of reference gene primers provided the estimated nucleated cell counts. TCRdb's table, derived via immunoSEQ multiplex PCR, lists solely in-frame clones and lacks some. V, J and clone size are taken as reported in that table, and D and trimming were inferred from the DNA itself. The sample yields around 78,000 clones, 70% to 90% seen once. The data belong to a study of blood T cell repertoires in COVID-19. At the level of the study: Italy, Spain and the United States were the sources of the convalescent and acute COVID-19 samples. From T cells, B-cell-depleted T cells, or PBMCs came the material, which was cDNA or gDNA.

The sequence was obtained from a man aged 65 to 79 with active or convalescent COVID-19. V and J are TRBV4-1 and TRBJ2-1; 7 nucleotides agree with TRBD2. Sequenced input: peripheral blood. CDR3 nucleotides: TGCGCCAGCAGCCAAGAGGGCGGGAGCCGCTCCTACAATGAGCAGTTCTTC. This translates into CASSQEGGSRSYNEQFF.